This is a list of T cell receptor beta chains from one sample in a study of T cells expressing NK-cell markers. TCRdb reprocessed the 5' RACE reads; each CDR3 protein has one entry and no DNA is given. Across 400,000 or so distinct CDR3 sequences, the top ten clones capture around 10% of the sample. The sample taken for sequencing was blood T cells: a sorted CD56 or NKG2C T cell subset, CD4+ or CD8+ T cells, or bulk PBMC T cells (not recorded which). The origin of the receptors is a woman aged 50 to 60 in good health. The CDR3 runs from the conserved cysteine through the conserved F or W.

J	V	CDR3
TRBJ2-1	TRBV2	CASRVASGSNEQFF
TRBJ2-3	TRBV24-1	CATGKRDFGDTQYF
TRBJ2-5	TRBV7-9	CASISTGQETQYF
TRBJ2-1	TRBV7-2	CASSSVAGGHREQFF
TRBJ2-2	TRBV4-2	CASSRDEGTVNTGELFF
TRBJ2-3	TRBV7-8	CASRFSGTDTQYF
TRBJ1-2	TRBV6-5	CASRPPVERYGYTF
TRBJ2-3	TRBV27	CASTRSGVGTDTQYF
TRBJ2-3	TRBV7-9	CASSSTGVGTDTQYF
TRBJ2-3	TRBV15	CATSGLRTSRDTQYF
TRBJ2-1	TRBV12-3/TRBV12-4	CASRVVAGNEQFF
TRBJ2-1	TRBV5-1	CASSLFGGDNEQFF
TRBJ2-7	TRBV20-1	CSARDESAGTYEQYF
TRBJ1-1	TRBV12-3/TRBV12-4	CASSPGTDAAFF
TRBJ2-4	TRBV20-1	CSARDGDLTSAKNIQYF
TRBJ1-3	TRBV28	CASIGLSGNTIYF
TRBJ2-2	TRBV14	CASSQQQLNTGELFF
TRBJ1-1	TRBV28	CASSLTPQFEAFF
TRBJ2-7	TRBV6-6	CASRSGLAGEYEQYF
TRBJ2-2	TRBV10-1	CASSPVVSSHRTGELFF
TRBJ2-3	TRBV9	CASSVEFVADTQYF
TRBJ2-5	TRBV15	CATSRDKINALLEETQYF
TRBJ2-1	TRBV6-7	CASSMAGRSYNEQFF
TRBJ1-1	TRBV7-9	CASSPTRRTEAFF
TRBJ2-1	TRBV5-1	CASSLGIGEQFF
TRBJ1-1	TRBV3-1	CASSQVSVKSMNTEAFF
TRBJ2-3	TRBV20-1	CSARATSGIGDTQYF
TRBJ2-2	TRBV6-2/TRBV6-3	CATRDYNTGELFF
TRBJ2-7	TRBV9	CASSVDPPTGTENKQYF
TRBJ2-1	TRBV24-1	CATSDLDPKLHNEQFF
TRBJ2-1	TRBV5-1	CASSLAGGIENEQFF
TRBJ2-7	TRBV14	CASSPISGSFYEQYF
TRBJ2-1	TRBV20-1	CSARDYGRVGEQFF
TRBJ2-4	TRBV6-5	CASSYSTRGSFNIQYF
TRBJ2-1	TRBV12-3/TRBV12-4	CASSFYGENNEQFF
TRBJ2-1	TRBV5-1	CASSPGWRSYNEQFF
TRBJ1-1	TRBV29-1	CSVEDRALGTEAFF
TRBJ2-1	TRBV3-1	CASSSLREAINEQFF
TRBJ2-3	TRBV7-9	CASSPTGTDTQYF
TRBJ2-1	TRBV5-1	CASSLSGTQGNEQFF
TRBJ1-6	TRBV12-3/TRBV12-4	CASSPERHSLHF
TRBJ2-7	TRBV27	CASSGWSGEAYEQYF
TRBJ2-2	TRBV3-1	CASSQDPAADTGELFF
TRBJ2-5	TRBV12-3/TRBV12-4	CASSLSETQYF
TRBJ2-5	TRBV12-3/TRBV12-4	CASSPLTGNGQETQYF
TRBJ2-7	TRBV11-2	CASSPGQGRYEQYF
TRBJ2-4	TRBV5-1	CASSLDLNIQYF
TRBJ2-7	TRBV10-1	CASSDRIGGEQYF